The rows below give T cell receptor beta chains drawn from one sample of a study of T cells after yellow fever vaccination. TCRdb processed the 5' RACE reads anew with MiXCR; each CDR3 protein has one entry. The sample shows some 300,000 distinct CDR3 sequences, roughly 4% of them seen only once. The sample consisted of PBMCs, taken on the day of the yellow fever booster vaccination. These receptor sequences come from a man younger than 35 who received the YFV17D yellow fever vaccine. Both conserved end residues are part of each CDR3. D genes are given only for firm matches. Only part of the rows carry a size: once, few, many, or a class if the clone is expanded.

V gene	clone size	D gene	J gene	CDR3 DNA	CDR3 protein
TRBV27	few	.	TRBJ1-2	TGTGCCAGCAGTCCCGAGGGGGGGGGAAGTGGCTACACCTTC	CASSPEGGGSGYTF
TRBV24-1	.	TRBD1	TRBJ1-5	TGTGCCACCGAAACCAGGGGGCTGAATCAGCCCCAGCATTTT	CATETRGLNQPQHF
TRBV3-1	.	.	TRBJ1-2	TGTGCCAGCAGCCAAGATCAGGGATTTGCCTATGGCTACACCTTC	CASSQDQGFAYGYTF
TRBV2	few	TRBD2	TRBJ2-5	TGTGCCAGCACGGGGACTAGCGGAGAGACCCAGTACTTC	CASTGTSGETQYF
TRBV5-1	many	.	TRBJ2-3	TGCGCCAGCCAAAGTCGGGCCGGTAGCACAGATACGCAGTATTTT	CASQSRAGSTDTQYF
TRBV4-1	many	.	TRBJ2-1	TGCGCCAGCAGTCAGGGAAGGTTGAGGGGGGGCAGCTCCTACAATGAGCAGTTCTTC	CASSQGRLRGGSSYNEQFF
TRBV6-5	few	TRBD2	TRBJ2-2	TGTGCCAGCAGCAGGACTAGCGGGGCTTGGAACACCGGGGAGCTGTTTTTT	CASSRTSGAWNTGELFF
TRBV18	.	TRBD1	TRBJ2-3	TGTGCCAGCTCACACCGACAGGGGGCCGCCACAGATACGCAGTATTTT	CASSHRQGAATDTQYF
TRBV5-1	.	.	TRBJ1-3	TGCGCCAGCAGCTCCAGGAGCGGGACCAAAGGTTCTGGAAACACCATATATTTT	CASSSRSGTKGSGNTIYF
TRBV5-1	once	.	TRBJ2-1	TGCGCCAGCAGCCCGGACCGACGGGCCAAGTTCTTC	CASSPDRRAKFF
TRBV10-3	many	TRBD1	TRBJ2-5	TGTGCCATCAGTTCGGGACAGGGAGAGACCCAGTACTTC	CAISSGQGETQYF
TRBV7-9	few	TRBD1	TRBJ1-1	TGTGCCAGCAGCACGGGACAGGGAAGAAAAGCTTTCTTT	CASSTGQGRKAFF
TRBV18	many	.	TRBJ1-4	TGTGCCAGCTCACCATCGTTGACAGATGAAAAACTGTTTTTT	CASSPSLTDEKLFF
TRBV5-1	few	.	TRBJ1-1	TGCGCCAGCAGCTTGGTTGGCTCATTTAACACTGAAGCTTTCTTT	CASSLVGSFNTEAFF
TRBV7-2	many	.	TRBJ1-2	TGTGCCAGCACTCCCGGCCGAGCGGGGTACACCTTC	CASTPGRAGYTF
TRBV3-1	.	.	TRBJ1-5	TGTGCCAGCAGCCAAATGGCTGGCAATCAGCCCCAGCATTTT	CASSQMAGNQPQHF
TRBV5-1	many	.	TRBJ1-1	TGCGCCAGCAGCCGCACAGGCATGAACACTGAAGCTTTCTTT	CASSRTGMNTEAFF
TRBV6-6	few	.	TRBJ2-7	TGTGCCAGCAGTACTCTCTGGAGCTCCTACGAGCAGTACTTC	CASSTLWSSYEQYF
TRBV10-3	.	TRBD1	TRBJ2-5	TGTGCCATCAGTGAGGACAGGGATCAGACCCAGTACTTC	CAISEDRDQTQYF
TRBV20-1	few	.	TRBJ2-1	TGCAGTGCTACTAGCGAGGAGCAGTTCTTC	CSATSEEQFF
TRBV3-1	.	TRBD1	TRBJ1-1	TGTGCCAGCAGCCAAGTGGGGTACCGGGACAGGGGTAACACTGAAGCTTTCTTT	CASSQVGYRDRGNTEAFF
TRBV6-5	.	TRBD1	TRBJ1-2	TGTGCCAGCAGTTATTCTCCGCAGGGGGCGGTGGATGGCTACACCTTC	CASSYSPQGAVDGYTF
TRBV7-2	.	.	TRBJ1-6	TGTGCCAGCAGCTTATTTTCCGGGGGCTATAATTCACCCCTCCACTTT	CASSLFSGGYNSPLHF
TRBV9	.	.	TRBJ2-3	TGTGCCAGCAGCGTAGGGAGTCTCGAGACAGATACGCAGTATTTT	CASSVGSLETDTQYF
TRBV5-1	many	.	TRBJ2-5	TGCGCCAGCAGCTTACAGACGGGAAAAGAGACCCAGTACTTC	CASSLQTGKETQYF
TRBV29-1	many	.	TRBJ2-3	TGCAGCGTGCAGGACATAGACACAGATACGCAGTATTTT	CSVQDIDTDTQYF
TRBV12-3/TRBV12-4	many	.	TRBJ1-1	TGTGCCAGCAACAGGAACACTGAAGCTTTCTTT	CASNRNTEAFF
TRBV5-1	.	TRBD1	TRBJ2-3	TGCGCCAGCAGCGCAAACAGGGGGCAAGATACGCAGTATTTT	CASSANRGQDTQYF
TRBV6-2/TRBV6-3	many	.	TRBJ2-3	TGTGCCAGCAGTCGCCGCGCAGATACGCAGTATTTT	CASSRRADTQYF
TRBV18	many	TRBD2	TRBJ2-3	TGTGCCAGCTCCCCGGGGACTAGCGGATTAGATACGCAGTATTTT	CASSPGTSGLDTQYF
TRBV2	many	TRBD2	TRBJ2-1	TGTGCCAGCAAAATTAGGGGAGGGGTCAATGAGCAGTTCTTC	CASKIRGGVNEQFF
TRBV5-1	.	TRBD2	TRBJ2-5	TGCGCCAGCAGCTGGACTAGCCTTGAGACCCAGTACTTC	CASSWTSLETQYF
TRBV5-1	many	.	TRBJ1-1	TGCGCCAGCAGCTTGGACCCAGCGAACACTGAAGCTTTCTTT	CASSLDPANTEAFF
TRBV11-2	.	TRBD2	TRBJ2-7	TGTGCCAGCAGCCACACATGGCGGGAGTCCTACGAGCAGTACTTC	CASSHTWRESYEQYF
TRBV7-3	many	TRBD2	TRBJ2-1	TGTGCCAGCAGCCTAACTAGCGGGGGTGGGGATGAGCAGTTCTTC	CASSLTSGGGDEQFF
TRBV7-8	many	.	TRBJ2-5	TGTGCCAGCAGCTTAGGGGGACCTCTAGGGCAAGAGACCCAGTACTTC	CASSLGGPLGQETQYF
TRBV5-6	few	TRBD1	TRBJ1-4	TGTGCCAGCAGCTTCCGAACAGGGGAGGTTGAAAAACTGTTTTTT	CASSFRTGEVEKLFF
TRBV6-5	many	TRBD2	TRBJ2-6	TGTGCATCCGCCAGCGGGGGGTCTGGGGCCAACGTCCTGACTTTC	CASASGGSGANVLTF
TRBV24-1	.	TRBD1	TRBJ2-5	TGTGCCACCAGTGATTTTAGGGGACAGCAAGAGACCCAGTACTTC	CATSDFRGQQETQYF
TRBV7-2	.	.	TRBJ2-2	TGTGCCAGCAGCTTGGCCGGGGGAGTGGGCACCGGGGAGCTGTTTTTT	CASSLAGGVGTGELFF
TRBV9	many	.	TRBJ2-3	TGTGCCAGCAGCGTAACTAGCACAGATACGCAGTATTTT	CASSVTSTDTQYF
TRBV7-2	few	.	TRBJ1-6	TGTGCCAGCAGCCCACAGGGTCTGTTTAATTCACCCCTCCACTTT	CASSPQGLFNSPLHF
TRBV5-1	many	TRBD1	TRBJ1-2	TGCGCCAGCAGCTTGGGGACAGGGGAGGACGGCTACACCTTC	CASSLGTGEDGYTF
TRBV7-2	.	.	TRBJ2-4	TGTGCCAGCAGCGCATACCGGGGAAAAAACATTCAGTACTTC	CASSAYRGKNIQYF
TRBV15	.	TRBD1	TRBJ1-2	TGTGCCACCAGCGGCTGGACAGGGGAAAGCTATGGCTACACCTTC	CATSGWTGESYGYTF
TRBV6-5	many	.	TRBJ1-5	TGTGCCAGCAGTTACTCGGGCAGCAATCAGCCCCAGCATTTT	CASSYSGSNQPQHF
TRBV10-3	.	.	TRBJ2-3	TGTGCCATCAGTGAGTGGGGTCCTATTCTTTCGCAGTATTTT	CAISEWGPILSQYF
TRBV6-1	many	TRBD2	TRBJ2-3	TGTGCCAGCAGTGAAGGGACTAGCCACACAGATACGCAGTATTTT	CASSEGTSHTDTQYF
TRBV7-2	.	.	TRBJ2-7	TGTGCCAGCAGCTCCAGGACGGATTACGAGCAGTACTTC	CASSSRTDYEQYF
TRBV2	.	.	TRBJ1-3	TGTGCCAGCGAACCTCCGGGACCCGGAATCTCTGGAAACACCATATATTTT	CASEPPGPGISGNTIYF
TRBV20-1	few	.	TRBJ1-4	TGCAGTGCTAGTTCGGGGAGAATAGGTGAAAAACTGTTTTTT	CSASSGRIGEKLFF
TRBV29-1	many	.	TRBJ2-2	TGCAGCGTTGAAGCAGAGCGGAACACCGGGGAGCTGTTTTTT	CSVEAERNTGELFF